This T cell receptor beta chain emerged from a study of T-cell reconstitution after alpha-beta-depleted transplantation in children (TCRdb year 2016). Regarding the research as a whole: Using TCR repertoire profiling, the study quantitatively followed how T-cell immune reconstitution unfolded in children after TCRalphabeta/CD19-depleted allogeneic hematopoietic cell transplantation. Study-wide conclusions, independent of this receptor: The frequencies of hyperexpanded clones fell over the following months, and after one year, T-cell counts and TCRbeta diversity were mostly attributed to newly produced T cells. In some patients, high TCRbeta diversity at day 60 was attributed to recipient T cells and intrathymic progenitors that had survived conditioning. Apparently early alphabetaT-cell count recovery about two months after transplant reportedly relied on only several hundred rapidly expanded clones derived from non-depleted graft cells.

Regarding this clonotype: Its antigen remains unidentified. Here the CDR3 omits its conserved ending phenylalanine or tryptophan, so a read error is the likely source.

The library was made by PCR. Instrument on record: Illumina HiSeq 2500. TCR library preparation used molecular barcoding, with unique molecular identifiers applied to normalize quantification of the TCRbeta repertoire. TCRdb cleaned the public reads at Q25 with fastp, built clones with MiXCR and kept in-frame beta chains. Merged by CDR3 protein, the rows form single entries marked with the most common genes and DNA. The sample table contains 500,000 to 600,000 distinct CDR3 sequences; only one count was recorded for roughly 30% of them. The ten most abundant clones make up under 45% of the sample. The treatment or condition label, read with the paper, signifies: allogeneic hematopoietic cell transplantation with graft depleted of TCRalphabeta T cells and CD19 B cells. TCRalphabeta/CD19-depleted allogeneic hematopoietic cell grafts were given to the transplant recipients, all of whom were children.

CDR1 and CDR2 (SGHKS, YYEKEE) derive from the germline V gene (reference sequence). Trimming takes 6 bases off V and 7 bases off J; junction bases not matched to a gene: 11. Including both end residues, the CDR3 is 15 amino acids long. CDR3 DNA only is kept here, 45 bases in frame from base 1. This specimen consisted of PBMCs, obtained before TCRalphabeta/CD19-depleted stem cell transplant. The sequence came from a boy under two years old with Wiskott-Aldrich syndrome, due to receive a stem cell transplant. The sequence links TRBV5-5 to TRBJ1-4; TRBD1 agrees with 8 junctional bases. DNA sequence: TGTGCCAGCACCCTGGAGACCAGGGGGCGTGAAAAACTGTTTTAT. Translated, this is CASTLETRGREKLFY.